This T cell receptor (beta chain) was retrieved from a study of siplizumab effects on memory and regulatory T cells. Between the trimmed V and J ends, which lost 3 bases and 3 bases, there was a span of 7 bases. CDR1 and CDR2 from the germline V gene are SGHTA and FQGNSA. The CDR3 has 13 amino acids. Study-wide findings and caveats: Proof of suppressive function in proliferating Tregs from siplizumab cultures was not established. Apparently more diverse than memory cells, naive T cells also seemed major alloresponse contributors. A mean of approximately 70% of mappable alloreactive CD4+ clones were Treg-derived with siplizumab, compared with around 26% in controls.

To note about this clone: The antigen is undetermined.

Assay used: immunoSEQ multiplex PCR; TCRdb lists only in-frame clones, some missing. The table records about 82,000 clones, approximately 90% of them present only once. The material sequenced was Tregs sorted from blood. This sequence joins TRBV7-2 and TRBJ2-3; no clear D. This TCR was sampled from a human donor in good health. The CDR3, as DNA: TGTGCCAGCAGCTTTTACCCTACAGATACGCAGTATTTT. Protein sequence: CASSFYPTDTQYF.